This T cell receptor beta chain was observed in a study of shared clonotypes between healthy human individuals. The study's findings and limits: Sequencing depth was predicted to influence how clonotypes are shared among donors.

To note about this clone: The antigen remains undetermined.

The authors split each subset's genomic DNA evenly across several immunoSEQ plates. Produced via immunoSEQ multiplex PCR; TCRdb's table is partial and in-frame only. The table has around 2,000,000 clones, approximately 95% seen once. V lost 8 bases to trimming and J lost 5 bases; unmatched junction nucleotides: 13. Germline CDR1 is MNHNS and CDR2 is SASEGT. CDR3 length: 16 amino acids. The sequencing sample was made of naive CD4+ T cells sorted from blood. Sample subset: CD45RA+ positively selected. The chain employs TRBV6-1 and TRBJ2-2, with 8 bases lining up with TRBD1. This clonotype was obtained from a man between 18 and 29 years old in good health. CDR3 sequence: CASGASRTGWTGELFF. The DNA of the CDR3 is TGTGCCAGCGGTGCCTCCAGGACAGGGTGGACCGGGGAGCTGTTTTTT.